Detailed here is one T cell receptor (beta chain). This table comes from immunoSEQ multiplex PCR, and its TCRdb copy is limited to in-frame clones, with some not included. Of approximately 100,000 clones in the sample, 88% are singletons; the top ten hold approximately 2%. The data were obtained in a study of cytomegalovirus exposure and HLA in healthy donors. Germline CDR1 reads SGDLS; CDR2 reads YYNGEE. The CDR3 runs 14 residues. V dropped 0 bases and J dropped 4 bases, with 7 bases sitting between them. Among the 120 subjects of the validation cohort, separate from the roughly 730-subject first cohort, were the donors.

The rearrangement uses TRBV9 and TRBJ2-2; unclear D gene. The specimen sequenced was PBMCs. The TCR comes from a woman between 18 and 29 years old in good health and CMV-seronegative. CDR3 sequence (DNA): TGTGCCAGCAGCGTAGTCGAGGCCACCGGGGAGCTGTTTTTT. Translated: CASSVVEATGELFF.